The 14 T cell receptor beta chains below come from one sample, sequenced in a study of CD8+CD57+ T cells in acquired aplastic anemia (dated by TCRdb to the late 2010s). Sequencer: Illumina HiSeq 2000. TCR beta VDJ combination and CDR3 sequence profiling used genomic DNA as the template. TCRdb itself trimmed the public reads at Q25 with fastp, ran MiXCR and retained productive beta chains. Every distinct CDR3 protein forms one entry, paired with its most common genes and DNA. The sample table records about 210,000 distinct CDR3 sequences; over 60% of these occur just once. The top ten clonotypes cover 29% of the sample. The material sequenced was sorted CD4+, CD8+, or CD8+CD57+ T cells (not recorded which) from PBMCs. The receptors here all came from a human donor in good health.

The chain combines TRBV29-1 with TRBJ1-1; D might be TRBD1 (5 bases). CDR3 length: 14 residues. Per germline, CDR1 SQVTM and CDR2 ANQGSEA. V lost 7 bases and J 3 bases, leaving 18 bases between the germline ends. DNA of the CDR3: TGCAGCGGTGGGGGGAAAGGACCTTACACTGAAGCTTTCTTT. Translation gives CSGGGKGPYTEAFF.

V gene TRBV15 combines with J gene TRBJ2-5; D might be TRBD2 (6 bases). Germline CDR1 LNHNV, CDR2 YYDKDF (reference sequence). The CDR3 runs 17 residues. The ends were cut back, 3 bases at V and 7 bases at J, with 24 bases in the middle. In nucleotides, the CDR3 is TGTGCCACCAGCAGGGAAGGGACTCCGAGTGGGGAACGGACCCAGTACTTC. Protein product: CATSREGTPSGERTQYF. Supplemented by reference TRBV15 and TRBJ2-5, the full variable domain reads DAMVIQNPRYQVTQFGKPVTLSCSQTLNHNVMYWYQQKSSQAPKLLFHYYDKDFNNEADTPDNFQSRRPNTSFCFLDIRSPGLGDTAMYLCATSREGTPSGERTQYFGPGTRLLVL.

V usage is TRBV15 and J usage is TRBJ2-3, with TRBD1 as a possible D gene (6 bases). This CDR3 has 13 amino acids. CDR1 and CDR2 from the germline V gene are LNHNV and YYDKDF (reference sequence). V was trimmed by 3 bases and J by 11 bases, leaving 15 bases between them. The CDR3 is CATSSATQGRQYF. The CDR3 DNA is TGTGCCACCAGCAGTGCTACACAGGGCCGGCAGTATTTT.

The V gene is TRBV19, the J gene TRBJ1-2; the D is unclear. V was pared by 6 bases and J by 4 bases, with 12 bases between. Per germline, CDR1 LNHDA and CDR2 SQIVND (reference sequence). The CDR3 is made up of 13 amino acids. CDR3 nucleotides: TGTGCCAGTAGCCCACAGTCTTTCTATGGCTACACCTTC. Its translation is CASSPQSFYGYTF.

This chain links TRBV7-9 with TRBJ1-5; D uncertain. The ends were cut back, 0 bases at V and 2 bases at J, with 5 bases in the middle. Germline values: CDR1 SEHNR, CDR2 FQNEAQ (reference sequence). The CDR3 contains 14 residues. The DNA for the CDR3 is TGTGCCAGCAGCTTAGCTCAGGGCAATCAGCCCCAGCATTTT. It specifies CASSLAQGNQPQHF.

The J gene is TRBJ1-5, the V gene TRBV7-9, with no clear D. The ends were cut back, 0 bases at V and 11 bases at J, with 11 bases in the middle. The CDR3 has 13 amino acids. Germline V lookup: CDR1 SEHNR, CDR2 FQNEAQ (reference sequence). The CDR3 loop reads CASSLALVETQHF. CDR3 in DNA: TGTGCCAGCAGCTTAGCGCTCGTGGAGACCCAGCATTTT.

This clonotype has at least ten counts. J is TRBJ2-7 and V is TRBV2, with TRBD2 identical over 11 bases. V trimming: 6 bases; J trimming: 3 bases; junction bases outside the gene matches: 4. Per germline, CDR1 SNHLY and CDR2 FYNNEI. This CDR3 comprises 14 residues. The CDR3 sequence is CASRGTSGDYEQYF. The DNA for the CDR3 is TGTGCCAGCAGGGGGACTAGCGGAGACTACGAGCAGTACTTC.

V gene TRBV2 combines with J gene TRBJ1-2, with a tentative D call TRBD1 (5 bases). The CDR3 loop spans 14 amino acids. V was cut by 8 bases and J by 6 bases, with 19 bases left in between. Per germline, CDR1 SNHLY and CDR2 FYNNEI. The CDR3 DNA reads TGTGCCAGCGTCCGTCTCTCGGGGCCGCATGGCTACACCTTC. Protein product: CASVRLSGPHGYTF.

V and J are TRBV19 and TRBJ1-2; no reliable D call. The germline V gene has CDR1 LNHDA and CDR2 SQIVND (reference sequence). Between the trimmed V and J ends, which lost 5 bases and 9 bases, there was a span of 13 bases. CDR3 length equals 12 residues. DNA for the CDR3: TGTGCCAGTAGTTTTCGACCGGCGAGCTACACCTTC. Its translation: CASSFRPASYTF.

This clonotype was seen many times. The V and J genes are TRBV9 and TRBJ2-2, with 8 bases that match TRBD1. V lost 0 bases to trimming and J lost 3 bases; unmatched junction nucleotides: 7. The CDR3 is made up of 17 amino acids. Germline CDR1 and CDR2: SGDLS and YYNGEE. The CDR3 coding sequence is TGTGCCAGCAGCGTAGTCGGCAGGGGGCCATACACCGGGGAGCTGTTTTTT. This translates into CASSVVGRGPYTGELFF. The full variable domain, completed using reference TRBV9 and TRBJ2-2, is DSGVTQTPKHLITATGQRVTLRCSPRSGDLSVYWYQQSLDQGLQFLIQYYNGEERAKGNILERFSAQQFPDLHSELNLSSLELGDSALYFCASSVVGRGPYTGELFFGEGSRLTVL.

The V call is TRBV3-1, the J call TRBJ1-1; D is unresolved. Germline V lookup: CDR1 LGHDT, CDR2 YNNKEL (reference sequence). V was shortened by 3 bases and J by 6 bases, with 8 bases between the two germline ends. The CDR3 totals 12 residues. CDR3 region: CASSHRWAEAFF. In DNA form, the CDR3 reads TGTGCCAGCAGCCACCGATGGGCTGAAGCTTTCTTT.

This rearrangement joins TRBV7-2 to TRBJ2-2, with TRBD2 matching over 7 bases. CDR1 is SGHTA and CDR2 is FQGNSA in the germline V gene. V was clipped by 3 bases and J by 5 bases; unmatched bases: 6. The CDR3 totals 15 residues. The CDR3 protein is CASSFGGSGTGELFF. The CDR3 DNA reads as TGTGCCAGCAGCTTTGGCGGGAGTGGTACCGGGGAGCTGTTTTTT. Complete variable domain (other parts from reference TRBV7-2 and TRBJ2-2): GAGVSQSPSNKVTEKGKDVELRCDPISGHTALYWYRQSLGQGLEFLIYFQGNSAPDKSGLPSDRFSAERTGGSVSTLTIQRTQQEDSAVYLCASSFGGSGTGELFFGEGSRLTVL.

This clonotype was detected once. Germline is not matched at one junction end, which may reflect a read error. CDR3 region: CASSDLSGRARLGEQYF. The CDR3 nucleotides are TGTGCCAGCAGTGACTTAAGCGGGAGGGCCCGATTGGGTGAGCAGTACTTC. This chain uses TRBV24-1 with TRBJ2-7, with 10 bases matching TRBD2. The CDR3 contains 17 residues. In germline, CDR1 is KGHDR, CDR2 SFDVKD.

The V call is TRBV19, the J call TRBJ1-1; D gene unclear. The CDR3 runs 12 residues. The V end lost 3 bases, the J end lost 6 bases, and 8 bases lay between the germline ends. CDR1 and CDR2 from the germline V gene are LNHDA and SQIVND (reference sequence). The CDR3 nucleotides are TGTGCCAGTAGTATTGGAGGGTCTGAAGCTTTCTTT. This sequence encodes CASSIGGSEAFF. Supplemented by reference TRBV19 and TRBJ1-1, the full variable domain reads DGGITQSPKYLFRKEGQNVTLSCEQNLNHDAMYWYRQDPGQGLRLIYYSQIVNDFQKGDIAEGYSVSREKKESFPLTVTSAQKNPTAFYLCASSIGGSEAFFGQGTRLTVV.